The 17 T cell receptor beta chains given below trace back to one sample, sequenced in a study of T cells after yellow fever vaccination. TCRdb processed the 5' RACE reads anew with MiXCR; each CDR3 protein has one entry. This sample yields more than 95,000 distinct CDR3 sequences, of which around 15% are seen a single time; 35% to 45% belongs to the top ten. This specimen consisted of CD8+ T cells sorted from PBMCs, obtained 5 days after the yellow fever booster vaccination. These receptors were obtained from a man aged 18 to 29 who received the YFV17D yellow fever vaccine.

This clonotype has only a few counts. The J gene is TRBJ2-7, the V gene TRBV5-1; D is unclear. Germline values: CDR1 SGHRS, CDR2 YFSETQ. V was clipped by 2 bases and J by 2 bases, with 11 bases between them. The CDR3 is 14 amino acids. The CDR3 region is CASSFGGSPYEQYV. CDR3 DNA sequence: TGCGCCAGCAGCTTTGGTGGCAGCCCCTACGAGCAGTACGTC.

The chain is built from TRBV4-1 and TRBJ2-2, with TRBD2 as a possible D gene (6 bases). This CDR3 is 15 amino acids long. CDR1 is MGHRA, CDR2 YSYEKL, per germline. The ends were cut back, 2 bases at V and 0 bases at J, with 7 bases in the middle. This CDR3 is CASSQRGANTGELFF. The CDR3 DNA reads as TGCGCCAGCAGCCAACGCGGGGCGAACACCGGGGAGCTGTTTTTT.

J is TRBJ2-3 and V is TRBV12-3 or TRBV12-4, with TRBD2 as a possible D gene (6 bases). Trimming shortened V by 5 bases and J by 4 bases, and 22 bases separated the two germline ends. This CDR3 has 17 residues. The CDR3 DNA follows: TGTGCCAGCAGTGACCTAGAGGGGCTGGGAGGCGCAGATACGCAGTATTTT. Translated: CASSDLEGLGGADTQYF.

This chain links TRBV5-5 with TRBJ2-1, with D perhaps matching TRBD2 (5 bases). Germline loops: CDR1 SGHKS, CDR2 YYEKEE (reference sequence). The V end lost 4 bases, the J end lost 0 bases, and 11 bases lay between the germline ends. The CDR3 is 15 amino acids. CDR3 sequence: CASSGGLSSYNEQFF. The CDR3 DNA is TGTGCCAGCAGCGGAGGTTTGAGCTCCTACAATGAGCAGTTCTTC.

In this sample, this clonotype turned up a few times. The rearrangement links TRBV6-5 to TRBJ1-5; TRBD1 might be the D (6 bases). Germline lookup yields CDR1 MNHEY and CDR2 SVGAGI. V shed 6 bases and J shed 3 bases, with 15 bases lying between them. The CDR3 covers 15 residues. Here the CDR3 DNA reads TGTGCCAGCAGCCCCTTCGGGGGGGCCAATCAGCCCCAGCATTTT. This sequence encodes CASSPFGGANQPQHF.

This clonotype was seen more than once but under ten times. The chain employs TRBV27 and TRBJ2-1, with a tentative D call TRBD2 (7 bases). Deletions cut 5 bases from V and 2 bases from J, with 10 bases between. The CDR3 extends over 14 amino acids. CDR1 and CDR2 from the germline V gene are MNHEY and SMNVEV (reference sequence). CDR3 amino acids: CASSEGGAYNEQFF. The CDR3 DNA sequence: TGTGCCAGCAGTGAGGGGGGGGCCTACAATGAGCAGTTCTTC.

V gene TRBV4-3 combines with J gene TRBJ2-1, with 11 nucleotides matching TRBD1. Losses at the gene ends were 2 bases for V and 6 bases for J; bases not matched to a gene: 6. Germline CDR1 and CDR2: LGHNA and YSLEER. CDR3 length: 16 amino acids. The CDR3 reads CASSQNTGTGGNEQFF. The DNA for the CDR3 is TGCGCCAGCAGCCAAAATACTGGGACAGGGGGCAATGAGCAGTTCTTC.

There are a few counts of this clonotype. The V gene is TRBV9, the J gene TRBJ2-3; TRBD2 agrees at 7 bases. CDR3 length: 17 amino acids. Germline V gene lookup returns CDR1 SGDLS and CDR2 YYNGEE. With V trimmed by 4 bases and J by 0 bases, 11 bases remained unmatched. This CDR3 is CASSPLGGRSSTDTQYF. As DNA, the CDR3 is TGTGCCAGCAGCCCACTGGGAGGGAGATCTAGCACAGATACGCAGTATTTT.

In nucleotides, the CDR3 is TGTGCCAGCAGCCCTCTCAGCGGGAGCCCAGATACGCAGTATTTT. Amino acid sequence: CASSPLSGSPDTQYF. The chain recombines TRBV7-6 with TRBJ2-3; the match to TRBD2 covers 8 bases. The CDR3 runs 15 residues. Germline V lookup: CDR1 SGHVS, CDR2 FNYEAQ. The V and J ends lost 5 bases and 4 bases, in that order; junction bases with no gene match: 8.

This clonotype qualifies as medium-sized. V is TRBV7-8 and J is TRBJ2-7; 8 bases are a match to TRBD1. V gave up 5 bases and J gave up 2 bases; unmatched junction bases: 5. The CDR3 loop spans 14 amino acids. Germline V gene sequence: CDR1 SGHVS, CDR2 FQNEAQ. CDR3 loop: CASSVGQGAYEQYF. In DNA, the CDR3 is TGTGCCAGCAGCGTCGGACAGGGTGCCTACGAGCAGTACTTC.

CDR3 sequence (DNA): TGTGCCAGCAGCTTGGAAGCCTTGAACACTGAAGCTTTCTTT. It codes for CASSLEALNTEAFF. The chain joins TRBV5-6 to TRBJ1-1; the D is unclear. Trimming left V 0 bases short and J 0 bases short, with 6 bases between. Per the germline V gene, CDR1 is SGHDT and CDR2 is YYEEEE. This CDR3 spans 14 amino acids. Looking up the rest from reference TRBV5-6 and TRBJ1-1 gives the full variable domain: DAGVTQSPTHLIKTRGQQVTLRCSPKSGHDTVSWYQQALGQGPQFIFQYYEEEERQRGNFPDRFSGHQFPNYSSELNVNALLLGDSALYLCASSLEALNTEAFFGQGTRLTVV.

The chain is built from TRBV7-9 and TRBJ2-7; 11 bases map to TRBD1. Germline CDR1 is SEHNR and CDR2 is FQNEAQ (reference sequence). V lost 5 bases, J lost 6 bases, and 12 bases stayed unmatched. The CDR3 sequence is 16 residues long. The CDR3 DNA is TGTGCCAGCAGCGCCGTCAACCGGGACAGGGGGACCGAGCAGTACTTC. Translated: CASSAVNRDRGTEQYF.

This clonotype was counted between two and nine times. This chain connects TRBV4-3 to TRBJ2-2; 8 nucleotides align to TRBD1. This CDR3 spans 16 amino acids. After removal of 0 bases from V and 6 bases from J, the junction contained 6 bases not matched to a gene. Per germline, CDR1 LGHNA and CDR2 YSLEER. The CDR3 nucleotides are TGCGCCAGCAGCCAAGAGGCAGGGGGCGCCGCCGGGGAGCTGTTTTTT. It specifies CASSQEAGGAAGELFF.

Worth noting for this clonotype: At one end, the junction sequence differs from germline, possibly due to a read error. The rearrangement joins TRBV7-9 to TRBJ1-5; D is unclear. Germline CDR1 and CDR2: SEHNR and FQNEAQ (reference sequence). The length of the CDR3 is 10 residues. CDR3 sequence (DNA): TGTGCCAGCAGCAAGCAGCCCCAGCATTTT. Translated, it gives CASSKQPQHF.

This clonotype was counted between two and nine times. The rearrangement joins TRBV4-3 to TRBJ2-5; 8 bases map to TRBD2. Germline CDR1 and CDR2: LGHNA and YSLEER. The CDR3 runs 16 residues. The junction had 12 bases not matched to a gene; V was cut back by 4 bases and J by 5 bases. CDR3 DNA: TGCGCCAGCAGCCCTAACTTCGGGGGGGGATATGAGACCCAGTACTTC. It translates to CASSPNFGGGYETQYF.

The rearrangement links TRBV19 to TRBJ1-6; D perhaps matches TRBD1 (6 bases). From germline, CDR1 is LNHDA and CDR2 SQIVND (reference sequence). CDR3 length: 12 amino acids. Trimming removed 3 bases from V and 16 bases from J, with 13 bases in between. The CDR3: CASSMWGRLLHF. CDR3 DNA sequence: TGTGCCAGTAGTATGTGGGGGCGTCTTCTCCACTTT.

The chain carries TRBV4-2 and TRBJ1-1, with D perhaps TRBD1 (5 bases). The CDR3 contains 13 residues. Trimming shortened V by 4 bases and J by 8 bases, and 14 bases separated the two germline ends. Germline-derived CDR1 and CDR2 are LGHNA and YNFKEQ. For the CDR3, the DNA is TGTGCCAGCAGCCCAGGGACTGGTCAGGAAGCTTTCTTT. Translation gives CASSPGTGQEAFF.